The rows below give T cell receptor beta chains drawn from one sample of a study of molecular identifiers for immune sequencing clone quantification. In TCRdb, the PCR reads were re-called with MiXCR into one record per CDR3 protein. The table includes 85,000 to 95,000 distinct CDR3 sequences, under 20% detected once. Sequencing was carried out using naive CD8+ T cells from blood, with Jurkat cell RNA spiked in. The receptors were gathered from a human donor in good health. Some libraries in this study had Jurkat cell RNA spiked in. Both conserved end residues are part of each CDR3. The D gene is left open where the match is weak. Some rows have no size entry. The others give once, few or many, or a class for an expanded clone.

CASSQELRPGLAGDEQYF | TGTGCCAGCAGCCAAGAGCTTAGGCCGGGACTAGCGGGAGACGAGCAGTACTTC | TRBD2 | TRBJ2-7 | TRBV3-1 | many
CASSQTGSTGELFF | TGCGCCAGCAGCCAAACAGGGAGCACCGGGGAGCTGTTTTTT | NA | TRBJ2-2 | TRBV4-3 | once
CSVEKDNEQFF | TGCAGCGTTGAAAAAGACAATGAGCAGTTCTTC | NA | TRBJ2-1 | TRBV29-1 | many
CASSSPTGVGETQYF | TGTGCCAGCAGTTCACCCACAGGGGTTGGAGAGACCCAGTACTTC | TRBD1 | TRBJ2-5 | TRBV3-1 | many
CATSDPGLAGGPGTDTQYF | TGTGCCACCAGTGATCCGGGACTAGCGGGAGGGCCTGGGACAGATACGCAGTATTTT | TRBD2 | TRBJ2-3 | TRBV24-1 | few
CASSPWTLSGANVLTF | TGTGCCAGCAGCCCCTGGACGCTCTCTGGGGCCAACGTCCTGACTTTC | NA | TRBJ2-6 | TRBV7-6 | many
CSAREHYEQYF | TGCAGTGCTCGGGAACACTACGAGCAGTACTTC | NA | TRBJ2-7 | TRBV20-1 | many
CAWSAYYEQYF | TGTGCCTGGAGTGCCTACTACGAGCAGTACTTC | NA | TRBJ2-7 | TRBV30 | once
CASSLLAGTDTQYF | TGTGCCAGCAGTTTACTAGCGGGCACAGATACGCAGTATTTT | TRBD2 | TRBJ2-3 | TRBV27 | many
CSVEDQGHLRTQYF | TGCAGCGTTGAAGATCAGGGTCACCTCAGAACGCAGTATTTT | NA | TRBJ2-3 | TRBV29-1 | many
CGSSLDQSSYEQYF | TGCGGGAGCAGCTTGGACCAGAGCTCCTACGAGCAGTACTTC | NA | TRBJ2-7 | TRBV5-1 | many
CASSLRAGSTGELFF | TGCGCCAGCAGCTTGCGAGCAGGGAGCACCGGGGAGCTGTTTTTT | NA | TRBJ2-2 | TRBV5-1 | many
CAWSVGEGSTEAFF | TGTGCCTGGAGTGTAGGGGAGGGGAGCACTGAAGCTTTCTTT | NA | TRBJ1-1 | TRBV30 | NA
CASSLTNAEAFF | TGTGCCAGCAGTTTAACGAACGCTGAAGCTTTCTTT | NA | TRBJ1-1 | TRBV12-3/TRBV12-4 | NA
CASSGQSTDTQYF | TGTGCCAGCAGTGGACAGAGCACAGATACGCAGTATTTT | NA | TRBJ2-3 | TRBV12-3/TRBV12-4 | many
CASSPGWAMNTEAFF | TGTGCCAGCAGTCCGGGCTGGGCCATGAACACTGAAGCTTTCTTT | NA | TRBJ1-1 | TRBV7-9 | many
CASSSGLAGGPGEQYF | TGTGCCAGCAGCTCCGGACTAGCGGGAGGGCCAGGCGAGCAGTACTTC | TRBD2 | TRBJ2-7 | TRBV5-4 | many
CASSQESRQGYGYTF | TGCGCCAGCAGCCAAGAGAGCAGGCAGGGCTATGGCTACACCTTC | NA | TRBJ1-2 | TRBV4-3 | many
CAGSSTGPYNEQFF | TGTGCCGGTAGTTCAACAGGACCGTACAATGAGCAGTTCTTC | NA | TRBJ2-1 | TRBV19 | NA
CASSDRKDFSYEQYF | TGCGCCAGCAGCGACAGAAAGGACTTCTCCTACGAGCAGTACTTC | NA | TRBJ2-7 | TRBV5-1 | many
CASSSAVGLATGELFF | TGCGCCAGCAGCTCGGCCGTAGGGCTCGCCACCGGGGAGCTGTTTTTT | NA | TRBJ2-2 | TRBV5-1 | NA
CATSRGTGGTMNTEAFF | TGTGCCACCAGCAGAGGGACAGGCGGGACCATGAACACTGAAGCTTTCTTT | TRBD1 | TRBJ1-1 | TRBV15 | few
CASSQGGSFYEQYF | TGTGCCAGCAGCCAAGGAGGTAGCTTCTACGAGCAGTACTTC | NA | TRBJ2-7 | TRBV3-1 | many
CASSAIAVQGPNTEAFF | TGTGCCAGCAGTGCCATCGCCGTACAGGGACCGAACACTGAAGCTTTCTTT | NA | TRBJ1-1 | TRBV27 | many
CASPPSVQAGVEDTQYF | TGTGCCAGCCCTCCTTCGGTTCAGGCGGGAGTTGAAGATACGCAGTATTTT | TRBD2 | TRBJ2-3 | TRBV6-4 | many
CAWSISGATGELFF | TGTGCCTGGAGTATTAGCGGGGCGACCGGGGAGCTGTTTTTT | TRBD2 | TRBJ2-2 | TRBV30 | many
CASRDLTGTRDPNEQFF | TGTGCCAGCAGAGACCTTACCGGGACCCGAGACCCCAATGAGCAGTTCTTC | NA | TRBJ2-1 | TRBV2 | NA
CASSDGRQQETQYF | TGTGCCAGCAGCGATGGACGGCAACAAGAGACCCAGTACTTC | NA | TRBJ2-5 | TRBV9 | many
CASSEDRGVWTEAFF | TGTGCCAGCAGTGAAGACAGGGGCGTTTGGACTGAAGCTTTCTTT | TRBD1 | TRBJ1-1 | TRBV28 | many
CASSLNKAGDINYGYTF | TGCGCCAGCAGCCTTAATAAGGCAGGGGACATTAACTATGGCTACACCTTC | NA | TRBJ1-2 | TRBV4-1 | NA
CASSQARGGSYEQYF | TGTGCCAGCAGCCAGGCCCGCGGGGGCTCCTACGAGCAGTACTTC | TRBD2 | TRBJ2-7 | TRBV4-2 | many
CASSSINQETQYF | TGTGCCAGCAGCTCGATCAATCAAGAGACCCAGTACTTC | NA | TRBJ2-5 | TRBV7-6 | many
CASSLGGARETQYF | TGTGCCAGCAGCTTGGGGGGGGCGAGGGAGACCCAGTACTTC | NA | TRBJ2-5 | TRBV5-6 | many
CSLRQGAGAEAFF | TGCAGCCTTCGACAGGGTGCTGGAGCTGAAGCTTTCTTT | TRBD1 | TRBJ1-1 | TRBV29-1 | NA
CASSPRLTGELFF | TGTGCCAGCAGTCCGAGACTCACCGGGGAGCTGTTTTTT | NA | TRBJ2-2 | TRBV12-3/TRBV12-4 | many
CASSLWTANSPLHF | TGCGCCAGCAGCTTGTGGACAGCTAATTCACCCCTCCACTTT | NA | TRBJ1-6 | TRBV5-1 | many
CASSFGGDEQYF | TGTGCCAGCAGTTTCGGAGGTGACGAGCAGTACTTC | NA | TRBJ2-7 | TRBV6-6 | many
CASTVTGEAFF | TGTGCCAGCACTGTGACAGGGGAAGCTTTCTTT | TRBD1 | TRBJ1-1 | TRBV6-2/TRBV6-3 | many
CSARDLNEQFF | TGCAGTGCTAGAGATTTAAATGAGCAGTTCTTC | NA | TRBJ2-1 | TRBV20-1 | many
CSARDPRQKIPRAGYTF | TGCAGTGCTAGAGATCCTAGACAGAAAATACCCAGAGCCGGCTACACCTTC | NA | TRBJ1-2 | TRBV20-1 | many
CASSAGHMNTEAFF | TGTGCCAGCAGTGCTGGACACATGAACACTGAAGCTTTCTTT | NA | TRBJ1-1 | TRBV2 | many
CASSGGTDGYTEAFF | TGTGCCAGCAGCGGGGGGACAGACGGGTACACTGAAGCTTTCTTT | TRBD1 | TRBJ1-1 | TRBV11-2 | many
CASSYSGDRNTDTQYF | TGTGCCAGCAGCTACTCCGGGGACCGTAACACAGATACGCAGTATTTT | NA | TRBJ2-3 | TRBV6-5 | many
CASSQVGDEQYF | TGCGCCAGCAGCCAAGTGGGCGACGAGCAGTACTTC | NA | TRBJ2-7 | TRBV4-3 | NA
CASRPRGAGDEQYF | TGCGCCAGCAGGCCTAGAGGAGCGGGGGACGAGCAGTACTTC | TRBD2 | TRBJ2-7 | TRBV5-1 | many
CASSLRGSGNTIYF | TGTGCCAGCAGTTTAAGGGGGTCTGGAAACACCATATATTTT | NA | TRBJ1-3 | TRBV27 | many
CASSISGNSYEQYF | TGTGCCAGCAGCATTAGCGGGAACTCCTACGAGCAGTACTTC | TRBD2 | TRBJ2-7 | TRBV27 | many
CASSQVKGPSYGYTF | TGCGCCAGCAGCCAAGTAAAGGGCCCGAGTTATGGCTACACCTTC | NA | TRBJ1-2 | TRBV4-3 | many
CASSQTTGGYTDTQYF | TGTGCCAGCAGCCAGACGACAGGCGGATACACAGATACGCAGTATTTT | NA | TRBJ2-3 | TRBV4-2 | many
CASSLESSTDTQYF | TGTGCCAGCAGCTTGGAGAGTAGTACAGATACGCAGTATTTT | NA | TRBJ2-3 | TRBV5-5 | many
CASSSSSRGPTVGVAFF | TGTGCCAGCAGCTCCTCCTCTCGGGGCCCTACCGTCGGGGTAGCTTTCTTT | NA | TRBJ1-1 | TRBV7-9 | many